The 15 T cell receptor beta chains below were found in one sample sequenced in a study of T-cell reconstitution after alpha-beta-depleted transplantation in children. Unique molecular identifiers were incorporated into the prepared TCRbeta library. TCRdb re-derived calls from the PCR reads in MiXCR, one entry per CDR3 protein. The sample has fewer than 550,000 distinct CDR3 sequences; about 10% are singletons. The starting material was PBMCs, mostly from graft donor cells, obtained 180 days after TCRalphabeta/CD19-depleted stem cell transplant. These receptors all come from a female patient aged 2-10 years who had a stem cell transplant for aplastic anemia, so the T cells may come from the graft donor.

This clonotype was seen only a few times. The chain joins TRBV7-2 to TRBJ1-2; D is unclear. From germline, CDR1 is SGHTA and CDR2 FQGNSA. Trimming took 0 bases from V and 3 from J, leaving 11 bases between them. The CDR3 has 15 residues. CDR3 in DNA: TGTGCCAGCAGCTTAGCCAGCCCCTCCGACTATGGCTACACCTTC. Translating it yields CASSLASPSDYGYTF.

The V call is TRBV12-3 or TRBV12-4, the J call TRBJ2-5; 8 bases are a match to TRBD1. This CDR3 comprises 15 residues. Trimming took 5 bases from V and 4 from J; bases not matched to a gene: 9. CDR3 coding DNA: TGTGCCAGCAGTACCCGGACAGGGTGGTTAGAGACCCAGTACTTC. This sequence encodes CASSTRTGWLETQYF.

This clonotype was observed many times. This chain connects TRBV2 to TRBJ2-3; 7 bases align to TRBD2. CDR3 length: 13 amino acids. Trimming cost V 1 base and J 8 bases; bases outside gene matches: 3. Germline values: CDR1 SNHLY, CDR2 FYNNEI. The CDR3 sequence: CASSEVREGTQYF. The CDR3 region has the DNA TGTGCCAGCAGTGAAGTGAGGGAGGGTACGCAGTATTTT.

This clonotype was seen repeatedly, ten times or more. CDR3 in DNA: TGCGCCAGCAGCCAAGAACGTACAGCTAGCACAGATACGCAGTATTTT. Translated: CASSQERTASTDTQYF. This chain connects TRBV4-1 to TRBJ2-3; no clear D gene. The V gene's germline CDR1 is MGHRA and CDR2 YSYEKL. V lost 0 bases to trimming and J lost 0 bases, with 10 bases between them. There are 16 residues in the CDR3.

The chain employs TRBV6-1 and TRBJ2-2; D tentatively fits TRBD1 or TRBD2 (5 bases each). CDR3 length equals 15 residues. Germline V gives CDR1 MNHNS, CDR2 SASEGT. Trimming stripped 6 bases from V and 2 bases from J, with 13 bases between. CDR3 in DNA: TGTGCCAGCAGCTTCGGGACCTACAACACCGGGGAGCTGTTTTTT. Amino acids: CASSFGTYNTGELFF.

The chain employs TRBV9 and TRBJ2-6; D assignment may be TRBD1 or TRBD2 (5 bases each). V lost 2 bases and J 2 bases, leaving 8 bases between the germline ends. CDR1 and CDR2 from the germline V gene are SGDLS and YYNGEE. This CDR3 region has 15 residues. This chain's CDR3 is CASSVEGTGANVLTF. The CDR3 DNA sequence: TGTGCCAGCAGCGTCGAGGGGACTGGGGCCAACGTCCTGACTTTC.

This chain joins TRBV11-2 and TRBJ2-7; 14 nucleotides line up with TRBD2. The CDR3 has 18 amino acids. Trimming cost V 1 base and J 6 bases; bases outside gene matches: 11. Germline V gives CDR1 SGHAT, CDR2 FQNNGV. The DNA for the CDR3 is TGTGCCAGCAGCTTAGTGGGGACTAGCGGGAGAGACCGTCGCGAGCAGTACTTC. As protein: CASSLVGTSGRDRREQYF.

This clonotype appeared a few times. The V and J genes are TRBV29-1 and TRBJ2-5; D might be TRBD1 or TRBD2, each matching 5 bases. The CDR3 is 12 amino acids. Trimming stripped 7 bases from V and 7 bases from J, with 16 bases between. The V gene's germline CDR1 is SQVTM and CDR2 ANQGSEA. This CDR3 reads CSARDQGGTQYF. The CDR3 DNA follows: TGCAGCGCCCGGGACCAGGGTGGGACCCAGTACTTC.

The V call is TRBV9, the J call TRBJ2-3, with D hard to call. CDR3 length: 18 residues. Germline CDR1 is SGDLS and CDR2 is YYNGEE. V lost 1 base to trimming and J lost 0 bases, with 18 bases between them. This CDR3 reads CASSVRPRPKGSTDTQYF. DNA for the CDR3: TGTGCCAGCAGCGTAAGGCCGAGGCCGAAGGGTAGCACAGATACGCAGTATTTT. Complete variable domain (other parts from reference TRBV9 and TRBJ2-3): DSGVTQTPKHLITATGQRVTLRCSPRSGDLSVYWYQQSLDQGLQFLIQYYNGEERAKGNILERFSAQQFPDLHSELNLSSLELGDSALYFCASSVRPRPKGSTDTQYFGPGTRLTVL.

This clonotype was seen a handful of times. The V call is TRBV27, the J call TRBJ2-1; D is perhaps TRBD1 or TRBD2 (5 bases each). Germline CDR1 reads MNHEY; CDR2 reads SMNVEV (reference sequence). The CDR3 spans 17 residues. The germline V and J ends were trimmed by 5 bases and 4 bases, with 21 bases remaining between them. For the CDR3, the DNA is TGTGCCAGCAGTGCTAACCGGGACCCTAACGGGTACAATGAGCAGTTCTTC. Its translation is CASSANRDPNGYNEQFF.

The chain couples TRBV29-1 to TRBJ1-2; no definite D call. The CDR3 is 11 residues long. The V gene's germline CDR1 is SQVTM and CDR2 ANQGSEA. The germline V and J ends were trimmed by 3 bases and 2 bases, with 4 bases remaining between them. The CDR3 region has the DNA TGCAGCGTTGAGCGAAACTATGGCTACACCTTC. Encoded protein: CSVERNYGYTF.

This rearrangement joins TRBV5-1 to TRBJ2-5; the D gene is possibly TRBD2 (5 bases). CDR1 and CDR2 (germline): SGHRS, YFSETQ. V dropped 0 bases and J dropped 1 base, with 10 bases sitting between them. The CDR3 has 15 residues. CDR3 DNA: TGCGCCAGCAGCTTGGATTGGAGGTCCCAAGAGACCCAGTACTTC. This translates into CASSLDWRSQETQYF. Combining the CDR3 with reference TRBV5-1 and TRBJ2-5 gives the whole variable domain KAGVTQTPRYLIKTRGQQVTLSCSPISGHRSVSWYQQTPGQGLQFLFEYFSETQRNKGNFPGRFSGRQFSNSRSEMNVSTLELGDSALYLCASSLDWRSQETQYFGPGTRLLVL.

This clonotype was recorded a few times. V is TRBV18 and J is TRBJ2-1; tentatively, D is TRBD2 (6 bases). Germline CDR1 reads KGHSH; CDR2 reads LQKENI. This CDR3 spans 15 amino acids. Trimming stripped 3 bases from V and 8 bases from J, with 17 bases between. The CDR3 sequence is CASSPRGGPIDEQFF. The CDR3, as DNA: TGTGCCAGCTCACCTCGCGGAGGGCCAATTGATGAGCAGTTCTTC.

This clonotype came up a few times. A much larger clone lies one base from this, so it may be a read error. The chain combines TRBV9 with TRBJ2-6; TRBD1 matches 8 bases. CDR1 is SGDLS, CDR2 YYNGEE, per germline. CDR3 length: 21 residues. CDR3 DNA sequence: TGTGCCAGCAGCTCACAGCTTAACGGACAGGGTTACTACCCTGGGGCCAACGGCCTGACTTTC. Its protein product is CASSSQLNGQGYYPGANGLTF.

With respect to this clonotype: One end of the junction does not line up with germline, which may come from a read error. The V and J genes are TRBV4-2 and TRBJ2-7, with 9 bases matching TRBD2. Germline lookup yields CDR1 LGHNA and CDR2 YNFKEQ. The CDR3 has 17 residues. The CDR3 loop reads CASGQGGPGLAVYEQYF. CDR3 nucleotide sequence: TGTGCCAGCGGCCAAGGGGGACCGGGACTAGCTGTGTACGAGCAGTACTTC.